Given below is one T cell receptor beta chain in context. This sample is part of a study of blood T cell repertoires in COVID-19. On the study more broadly: The origin of the acute and convalescent COVID-19 samples was the United States, Italy and Spain. T cells, B-cell-depleted T cells, or PBMCs supplied cDNA or gDNA.

Trimming removed 1 base from V and 2 bases from J, with 18 bases in between. CDR1 is MGHRA and CDR2 is YSYEKL in the germline V gene. This CDR3 region has 17 residues. In the authors' workflow: Using reference gene primer amplification, nucleated cell counts were estimated. Profiling relied on immunoSEQ multiplex PCR, and the TCRdb table lists in-frame clones only, not all of them. That table is the source of V, J and clone size, and D and trimming were worked out from the DNA. The sample lists approximately 320,000 clones; 75% to 85% were seen once. The J gene is TRBJ2-7, the V gene TRBV4-1, with D possibly being TRBD2 (5 bases). Sequencing was carried out using peripheral blood. The source of this sequence is a human donor in a cohort sampled during active COVID-19. DNA for the CDR3: TGCGCCAGCAGCCAAGGCGGAGGTCTACCCGACACCTACGAGCAGTACTTC. Its translation: CASSQGGGLPDTYEQYF.